What follows are 30 T cell receptor beta chains derived from one specimen sequenced in a study of PD-L1 blockade in urothelial cancer. Some clones are missing from TCRdb's copy, which holds only in-frame ones; the method was immunoSEQ multiplex PCR. The repertoire holds some 120,000 clones, around 88% seen once, with about 2.4% in the top ten. Described time point: peripheral blood 6 weeks after treatment start. Sequenced material: PBMCs, taken around atezolizumab (anti-PD-L1) treatment. The receptors were sampled from a man aged 50 to 60 with urothelial cancer.

The chain employs TRBV4-2 and TRBJ2-1; 13 bases fit TRBD2. The CDR3 is 17 residues long. The germline gives CDR1 LGHNA, CDR2 YNFKEQ. V was pared by 1 base and J by 3 bases, with 3 bases of the junction left unmatched. The CDR3 DNA reads as TGTGCCAGCAGCCAAGGGACTAGCGGGAGAATCTACAATGAGCAGTTCTTC. This sequence encodes CASSQGTSGRIYNEQFF.

The chain has TRBV27 and TRBJ2-5; TRBD2 matches 9 bases. V shed 4 bases, J shed 1 base, and the junction held 4 bases outside the gene matches. CDR3 length: 15 amino acids. Germline V gives CDR1 MNHEY, CDR2 SMNVEV (reference sequence). The CDR3 is CASSSLAGFQETQYF. The CDR3 DNA reads as TGTGCCAGCAGTTCGCTAGCGGGGTTCCAAGAGACCCAGTACTTC.

The chain employs TRBV5-1 and TRBJ2-2, with a weak D call TRBD1 (6 bases). The V gene lost 1 base and the J gene lost 6 bases, with 19 bases spanning the gap. This CDR3 region has 17 residues. Germline CDR1 SGHRS, CDR2 YFSETQ. The CDR3 protein is CASSLQQGLNSAGELFF. In DNA form, the CDR3 reads TGCGCCAGCAGCTTGCAACAGGGCCTGAACTCGGCCGGGGAGCTGTTTTTT.

The chain's CDR3 is CASSLTTRWDTQYF. Written as DNA, the CDR3 is TGTGCCAGCAGCTTAACGACTAGGTGGGATACGCAGTATTTT. The chain employs TRBV7-9 and TRBJ2-3; tentatively, D is TRBD2 (6 bases). Germline V lookup: CDR1 SEHNR, CDR2 FQNEAQ (reference sequence). The germline V and J ends were trimmed by 2 bases and 6 bases, with 12 bases remaining between them. The CDR3 length is 14 residues.

The rearrangement links TRBV6-5 to TRBJ2-7, with a tentative D call TRBD1 (6 bases). Germline V gives CDR1 MNHEY, CDR2 SVGAGI. Trimming left V 4 bases short and J 5 bases short, with 9 bases between. CDR3 length: 12 amino acids. DNA of the CDR3: TGTGCCAGCAGTTCAGGGGTCGACGAGCAGTACTTC. Translation gives CASSSGVDEQYF.

The chain uses TRBV5-8 and TRBJ2-1, with 7 bases identical to TRBD1. Germline CDR1 and CDR2: SGHTS and YDEGEE. The CDR3 loop spans 13 amino acids. The V gene end was trimmed by 3 bases and the J gene end by 11 bases; junction bases not matched to a gene: 8. In nucleotides, the CDR3 is TGTGCCAGCAGCTCGGGACAGAGAAGCCAGCAGTTCTTC. It specifies CASSSGQRSQQFF.

The V call is TRBV29-1, the J call TRBJ2-3; TRBD1 agrees at 9 bases. J lost 3 bases, V lost 7 bases, and 5 bases had no gene match. CDR3 length equals 13 residues. Germline-derived CDR1 and CDR2 are SQVTM and ANQGSEA. The CDR3 is CSARDRVTDTQYF. The CDR3 bases are TGCAGCGCCCGGGACAGGGTAACAGATACGCAGTATTTT.

The chain has TRBV18 and TRBJ2-2; D unclear. CDR1 KGHSH and CDR2 LQKENI come from the germline V gene. V lost 2 bases and J lost 4, with 5 bases in between. The CDR3 is 13 amino acids. The CDR3: CASSPYTTGELFF. The CDR3 coding sequence is TGTGCCAGCTCACCATACACCACCGGGGAGCTGTTTTTT.

The chain employs TRBV6-4 and TRBJ2-1, with a tentative D call TRBD2 (5 bases). The V gene lost 5 bases and the J gene lost 5 bases, with 13 bases spanning the gap. The CDR3 loop spans 14 amino acids. Germline V gene sequence: CDR1 MRHNA, CDR2 SNTAGT. CDR3 nucleotide sequence: TGTGCCAGCAGTCGGCGGGCGAGGGACAATGAGCAGTTCTTC. This translates into CASSRRARDNEQFF.

The chain links TRBV7-8 to TRBJ2-3; TRBD2 aligns across 8 bases. This CDR3 comprises 16 residues. V dropped 2 bases and J dropped 1; count of bases not matched to a gene: 5. Germline V gene lookup returns CDR1 SGHVS and CDR2 FQNEAQ. DNA for the CDR3: TGTGCCAGCAGCTTAATTACGGGAGGGGGCACAGATACGCAGTATTTT. Protein: CASSLITGGGTDTQYF.

J is TRBJ2-2 and V is TRBV19; TRBD1 is a possible D gene (5 bases). Germline V gene lookup returns CDR1 LNHDA and CDR2 SQIVND (reference sequence). Trimming cost V 8 bases and J 2 bases, with 18 bases left between them. This CDR3 contains 16 residues. The CDR3 sequence is CASSPNRPPNTGELFF. The CDR3 bases are TGTGCCAGTTCACCGAACAGGCCCCCCAACACCGGGGAGCTGTTTTTT. Using reference TRBV19 and TRBJ2-2 for the parts outside the CDR3, the full variable domain is DGGITQSPKYLFRKEGQNVTLSCEQNLNHDAMYWYRQDPGQGLRLIYYSQIVNDFQKGDIAEGYSVSREKKESFPLTVTSAQKNPTAFYLCASSPNRPPNTGELFFGEGSRLTVL.

V usage is TRBV5-1 and J usage is TRBJ1-2, with unresolved D. The V end lost 2 bases, the J end lost 3 bases, and 8 bases lay between the germline ends. Germline V gives CDR1 SGHRS, CDR2 YFSETQ. The CDR3 is made up of 13 amino acids. The CDR3 reads CASSFGRDYGYTF. CDR3 DNA: TGCGCCAGCAGCTTCGGGAGGGACTATGGCTACACCTTC.

The V call is TRBV19, the J call TRBJ2-5; TRBD1 aligns across 9 bases. Per the germline V gene, CDR1 is LNHDA and CDR2 is SQIVND (reference sequence). Trimming took 7 bases from V and 5 from J; bases not matched to a gene: 11. The CDR3 spans 15 residues. This CDR3 is CASTTGQGIYETQYF. CDR3 in DNA: TGTGCCAGTACCACAGGACAGGGGATTTACGAGACCCAGTACTTC.

CDR3 residues: CASSLPLVSNEQFF. The CDR3 DNA reads as TGTGCCAGCAGCTTACCTCTAGTAAGCAATGAGCAGTTCTTC. The chain is built from TRBV11-3 and TRBJ2-1; no clear D gene. Germline V gives CDR1 SGHNT, CDR2 YENEEA. V dropped 2 bases and J dropped 6 bases, with 11 bases sitting between them. The CDR3 covers 14 residues.

The V gene is TRBV29-1, the J gene TRBJ1-4; D ambiguous. Germline V lookup: CDR1 SQVTM, CDR2 ANQGSEA. V lost 5 bases and J 6 bases, leaving 10 bases between the germline ends. CDR3 size: 12 residues. The CDR3 loop is CSVRTSYEKLFF. The CDR3 nucleotides are TGCAGCGTTCGAACTAGTTATGAAAAACTGTTTTTT.

The chain joins TRBV19 to TRBJ2-1, with 11 bases identical to TRBD2. V lost 0 bases to trimming and J lost 2 bases; unmatched junction nucleotides: 6. The CDR3 has 18 residues. Germline V gives CDR1 LNHDA, CDR2 SQIVND (reference sequence). DNA of the CDR3: TGTGCCAGTAGTATAGATTGGGATAGCGGGAGGGCCTACAATGAGCAGTTCTTC. Protein: CASSIDWDSGRAYNEQFF. The entire variable domain, with the rest obtained from reference TRBV19 and TRBJ2-1, is as follows: DGGITQSPKYLFRKEGQNVTLSCEQNLNHDAMYWYRQDPGQGLRLIYYSQIVNDFQKGDIAEGYSVSREKKESFPLTVTSAQKNPTAFYLCASSIDWDSGRAYNEQFFGPGTRLTVL.

The table lists this clone with a count of one. This chain uses TRBV6-1 with TRBJ2-4; D call uncertain. V lost 1 base to trimming and J lost 10 bases, with 5 bases between them. There are 11 residues in the CDR3. Germline V lookup: CDR1 MNHNS, CDR2 SASEGT. The CDR3 spells CASSEGPIQYF. The CDR3, as DNA: TGTGCCAGCAGTGAAGGTCCTATTCAGTACTTC.

The V gene is TRBV28, the J gene TRBJ2-1, with D perhaps matching TRBD1 (6 bases). This CDR3 has 16 residues. V was cut by 5 bases and J by 3 bases, with 17 bases left in between. CDR1 MDHEN and CDR2 SYDVKM come from the germline V gene. CDR3 DNA: TGTGCCAGCAGTCCTGGTTGGGACACTGACTACAATGAGCAGTTCTTC. It codes for CASSPGWDTDYNEQFF.

This rearrangement joins TRBV7-2 to TRBJ1-6; D is possibly TRBD1 (6 bases). Germline V lookup: CDR1 SGHTA, CDR2 FQGNSA. V gave up 2 bases and J gave up 5 bases, with 7 bases separating them. This CDR3 contains 14 residues. CDR3 DNA: TGTGCCAGCAGCTTATGGACAGATAATTCACCCCTCCACTTT. It yields the protein CASSLWTDNSPLHF.

The genes are TRBV29-1 and TRBJ1-2; perhaps TRBD1 as D (6 bases). V was pared by 7 bases and J by 5 bases, with 23 bases between. CDR1 and CDR2 from the germline V gene are SQVTM and ANQGSEA. There are 15 residues in the CDR3. Written as DNA, the CDR3 is TGCAGCGCATCGAGCGGGGGAGAGGGGGAATATGGCTACACCTTC. Protein sequence: CSASSGGEGEYGYTF.

The V gene is TRBV6-5, the J gene TRBJ2-5; no definite D call. Germline V gene lookup returns CDR1 MNHEY and CDR2 SVGAGI. The CDR3 is 13 residues long. The V end was cut by 2 bases, the J end by 7 bases, with 11 bases between. Written as DNA, the CDR3 is TGTGCCAGCAGTTACGGTCCTACGGTGACCCAGTACTTC. It codes for CASSYGPTVTQYF.

This clone was recorded a few times. The chain joins TRBV6-1 to TRBJ2-2; 7 bases agree with TRBD2. Germline V lookup: CDR1 MNHNS, CDR2 SASEGT. This CDR3 spans 15 amino acids. V was pared by 6 bases and J by 3 bases, with 7 bases of the junction left unmatched. CDR3 coding DNA: TGTGCCAGCAGGGGGGGACTACTCGACACCGGGGAGCTGTTTTTT. This translates into CASRGGLLDTGELFF.

With respect to this clone: This sample also contains other DNA sequences that code for the same CDR3. This chain links TRBV11-3 with TRBJ1-1, with TRBD1 matching over 8 bases. This CDR3 has 14 residues. The germline CDR1 and CDR2 sequences are SGHNT and YENEEA. The V segment lost 5 bases and the J segment 1 base; nucleotides outside the gene matches: 3. In DNA, the CDR3 is TGTGCCAGCAGCCGACAGGGGCCGAACACTGAAGCTTTCTTT. This sequence encodes CASSRQGPNTEAFF. Together with reference TRBV11-3 and TRBJ1-1, the CDR3 gives the full variable domain: EAGVVQSPRYKIIEKKQPVAFWCNPISGHNTLYWYLQNLGQGPELLIRYENEEAVDDSQLPKDRFSAERLKGVDSTLKIQPAELGDSAVYLCASSRQGPNTEAFFGQGTRLTVV.

This chain connects TRBV7-9 to TRBJ2-5; perhaps TRBD2 as D (5 bases). Germline-derived CDR1 and CDR2 are SEHNR and FQNEAQ (reference sequence). CDR3 size: 13 residues. V was pared by 5 bases and J by 2 bases, with 9 bases between. CDR3 nucleotide sequence: TGTGCCAGCAGCCTGGACTCACAAGAGACCCAGTACTTC. This gives the protein CASSLDSQETQYF.

V is TRBV5-4 and J is TRBJ2-1; 10 positions agree with TRBD2. The trim removed 5 bases at V and 10 bases at J, leaving 6 bases unmatched. Germline-derived CDR1 and CDR2 are SGHNT and YYREEE (reference sequence). This CDR3 region has 13 residues. The CDR3 loop is CASSSSGSGEQFF. The CDR3 DNA follows: TGTGCCAGCAGTTCTAGCGGGAGTGGCGAGCAGTTCTTC.

The chain carries TRBV7-9 and TRBJ1-4; perhaps TRBD1 as D (5 bases). The CDR3 covers 16 residues. V was cut by 1 base and J by 0 bases, with 9 bases left in between. Germline CDR1 and CDR2: SEHNR and FQNEAQ (reference sequence). CDR3 coding DNA: TGTGCCAGCAGCTTAGGGGCAGGGCCAACTAATGAAAAACTGTTTTTT. It is translated as CASSLGAGPTNEKLFF. The whole variable domain, remainder taken from reference TRBV7-9 and TRBJ1-4, is DTGVSQNPRHKITKRGQNVTFRCDPISEHNRLYWYRQTLGQGPEFLTYFQNEAQLEKSRLLSDRFSAERPKGSFSTLEIQRTEQGDSAMYLCASSLGAGPTNEKLFFGSGTQLSVL.

The V gene is TRBV28, the J gene TRBJ1-3; D possibly corresponds to TRBD1 (5 bases). Germline CDR1 reads MDHEN; CDR2 reads SYDVKM. CDR3 length: 14 amino acids. V lost 7 bases, J lost 2 bases, and 12 bases lay in between. The CDR3, as DNA: TGTGCCAGCAACGACAGAGCAACTGGAAACACCATATATTTT. Translation: CASNDRATGNTIYF.

The chain uses TRBV7-9 and TRBJ1-3; D ambiguous. Trimming cost V 5 bases and J 0 bases, with 11 bases left between them. Germline CDR1 is SEHNR and CDR2 is FQNEAQ (reference sequence). The CDR3 covers 15 residues. CDR3 in amino acids: CASSPERSSGNTIYF. CDR3 DNA sequence: TGTGCCAGCAGCCCCGAACGCAGCTCTGGAAACACCATATATTTT.

The chain uses TRBV28 and TRBJ1-4; D may be TRBD1 (6 bases). V was clipped by 8 bases and J by 6 bases, with 19 bases between them. This CDR3 spans 15 amino acids. Per the germline V gene, CDR1 is MDHEN and CDR2 is SYDVKM. This chain's CDR3 is CASQGEGVFDEKLFF. The CDR3 DNA reads as TGTGCCAGCCAAGGAGAGGGGGTATTCGATGAAAAACTGTTTTTT.

This chain uses TRBV29-1 with TRBJ1-2; possible D gene TRBD1, 6 bases. The CDR3 is 12 amino acids. Germline values: CDR1 SQVTM, CDR2 ANQGSEA. With 5 bases removed from V and 3 bases from J, the gap between germline ends came to 10 bases. The CDR3 DNA reads as TGCAGCGTTAGGGGGGGAGACTATGGCTACACCTTC. Translated: CSVRGGDYGYTF.